The 20 T cell receptor beta chains in this list originate from one sample, sequenced in a study of T cell responses to AZD1222 COVID-19 vaccine. Measured with immunoSEQ multiplex PCR; TCRdb has only the in-frame clones, and not every one. The repertoire holds roughly 140,000 clones, with around 88% as singletons. This material consisted of peripheral blood, taken on day 0 of MenACWY control vaccination. These receptors were collected from an adult in good health.

This rearrangement joins TRBV3-1 (or the pseudogene TRBV3-2) to TRBJ1-2; possible D gene TRBD1, 5 bases. V lost 2 bases and J 8 bases, leaving 9 bases between the germline ends. The V gene's germline CDR1 is LGHDT and CDR2 YNNKEL (reference sequence). The CDR3 sequence is 12 residues long. CDR3 amino acids: CASSQSRDGYTF. The CDR3, as DNA: TGTGCCAGCAGCCAAAGTAGGGACGGCTACACCTTC.

The CDR3 region has the DNA TGTGCCAGCAGTGAAATACAGGCGGAAAAACTGTTTTTT. Amino acids: CASSEIQAEKLFF. The chain combines TRBV6-1 with TRBJ1-4, with D possibly TRBD1 on 5 matching bases. The germline V and J ends were trimmed by 2 bases and 8 bases, with 9 bases remaining between them. Germline V gene lookup returns CDR1 MNHNS and CDR2 SASEGT. There are 13 residues in the CDR3.

This clone appeared a single time. Other DNA sequences in the same sample also yield this CDR3. The V gene is TRBV5-1, the J gene TRBJ2-7; D is possibly TRBD1 (6 bases). The germline V gene encodes CDR1 SGHRS and CDR2 YFSETQ. Trimming removed 0 bases from V and 5 bases from J, with 9 bases in between. There are 13 residues in the CDR3. CDR3 region: CASSLGQGNEQYF. In nucleotides, the CDR3 is TGCGCCAGCAGCTTGGGGCAGGGGAACGAGCAGTACTTC. Complete variable domain (other parts from reference TRBV5-1 and TRBJ2-7): KAGVTQTPRYLIKTRGQQVTLSCSPISGHRSVSWYQQTPGQGLQFLFEYFSETQRNKGNFPGRFSGRQFSNSRSEMNVSTLELGDSALYLCASSLGQGNEQYFGPGTRLTVT.

V usage is TRBV2 and J usage is TRBJ1-6, with unresolved D. V shed 1 base and J shed 9 bases, with 13 bases lying between them. This CDR3 has 15 amino acids. From germline, CDR1 is SNHLY and CDR2 FYNNEI. CDR3 sequence (DNA): TGTGCCAGCAGTGAAGAGGGCGTTCGGGGTTCACCCCTCCACTTT. Protein product: CASSEEGVRGSPLHF.

The rearrangement uses TRBV6-5 and TRBJ1-1; D is perhaps TRBD1 (5 bases). V was cut by 0 bases and J by 5 bases, with 13 bases left in between. Germline CDR1 reads MNHEY; CDR2 reads SVGAGI. This CDR3 has 15 amino acids. CDR3 DNA: TGTGCCAGCAGTTACTCGAGCGGGGGGGGAACTGAAGCTTTCTTT. Translation: CASSYSSGGGTEAFF.

J is TRBJ1-1 and V is TRBV6-5; no definite D call. The V end lost 2 bases, the J end lost 1 base, and 8 bases lay between the germline ends. The CDR3 sequence is 14 residues long. Germline CDR1 MNHEY, CDR2 SVGAGI. CDR3 in amino acids: CASSYGRENTEAFF. The CDR3 nucleotides read TGTGCCAGCAGTTACGGCCGGGAGAACACTGAAGCTTTCTTT.

Worth noting for this clone: The junction departs from germline at one end; a sequencing error may be responsible. V usage is TRBV5-5 and J usage is TRBJ2-5; D is undetermined. From germline, CDR1 is SGHKS and CDR2 YYEKEE (reference sequence). CDR3 length: 12 residues. The CDR3 bases are TGTGCCAGCAGCTCGGACGGCTCCTTAAATGACTTC. This translates into CASSSDGSLNDF.

The chain has TRBV7-3 and TRBJ2-1, with D perhaps matching TRBD1 (6 bases). The V end was cut by 5 bases, the J end by 10 bases, with 15 bases between. CDR3 length equals 13 residues. Germline assignment: CDR1 SGHTA and CDR2 FQGTGA. CDR3 bases: TGTGCCAGCAGCGCAGTGACAGGCGGAGAGCAGTTCTTC. It codes for CASSAVTGGEQFF. Looking up the rest from reference TRBV7-3 and TRBJ2-1 gives the full variable domain: GAGVSQTPSNKVTEKGKYVELRCDPISGHTALYWYRQSLGQGPEFLIYFQGTGAADDSGLPNDRFFAVRPEGSVSTLKIQRTERGDSAVYLCASSAVTGGEQFFGPGTRLTVL.

V usage is TRBV7-2 and J usage is TRBJ2-7, with D hard to call. V lost 1 base, J lost 4 bases, and 11 bases lay in between. The germline gives CDR1 SGHTA, CDR2 FQGNSA. The CDR3 consists of 14 residues. CDR3 sequence (DNA): TGTGCCAGCAGCTTAGGTCCAGTAAATTACGAGCAGTACTTC. It translates to CASSLGPVNYEQYF.

This clone has more than one count but fewer than ten. The chain is built from TRBV5-1 and TRBJ1-5; D gene unclear. V shed 0 bases and J shed 7 bases, with 14 bases lying between them. The CDR3 extends over 15 amino acids. From germline, CDR1 is SGHRS and CDR2 YFSETQ. In DNA form, the CDR3 reads TGCGCCAGCAGCTTGGAGGGCTCACGCGGGCAGCCCCAGCATTTT. This encodes CASSLEGSRGQPQHF.

The chain has TRBV5-1 and TRBJ2-2; D ambiguous. Germline V gene lookup returns CDR1 SGHRS and CDR2 YFSETQ. Trimming stripped 1 base from V and 0 bases from J, with 10 bases between. This CDR3 has 16 residues. Written as DNA, the CDR3 is TGCGCCAGCAGCTTGTTTGGGGATACGAACACCGGGGAGCTGTTTTTT. Amino acids: CASSLFGDTNTGELFF.

This rearrangement joins TRBV5-6 to TRBJ1-3; 10 bases are a match to TRBD1. From germline, CDR1 is SGHDT and CDR2 YYEEEE. The CDR3 covers 17 residues. V lost 0 bases and J lost 2; bases outside the gene matches: 5. As DNA, the CDR3 is TGTGCCAGCAGCTTGGGTGGGACAGGGGCAACTGGAAACACCATATATTTT. This encodes CASSLGGTGATGNTIYF.

This clone has just one count. The CDR3 reads CASSLVPQGSRELFF. The CDR3 DNA reads as TGCGCCAGCAGCTTGGTCCCCCAGGGTTCCCGGGAGCTGTTTTTT. The genes are TRBV5-1 and TRBJ2-2, with D possibly TRBD1 on 5 matching bases. Trimming cost V 0 bases and J 9 bases, with 15 bases left between them. The CDR3 is made up of 15 amino acids. Germline CDR1 SGHRS, CDR2 YFSETQ.

In this sample, this clone turned up a few times. The chain uses TRBV11-3 and TRBJ2-5; a weak D match, TRBD2 (6 bases). The germline V gene encodes CDR1 SGHNT and CDR2 YENEEA. The germline V and J ends were trimmed by 1 base and 2 bases, with 11 bases remaining between them. This CDR3 spans 15 amino acids. DNA for the CDR3: TGTGCCAGCAGCTTAGGTGGCGGGGAACAAGAGACCCAGTACTTC. Translation gives CASSLGGGEQETQYF.

CDR3 sequence: CASRDRGQTQYF. CDR3 bases: TGTGCCAGCAGGGACAGAGGACAGACCCAGTACTTC. The chain employs TRBV2 and TRBJ2-5; TRBD1 is a possible D gene (6 bases). This CDR3 contains 12 residues. Germline values: CDR1 SNHLY, CDR2 FYNNEI. Trimming stripped 6 bases from V and 6 bases from J, with 11 bases between.

This chain connects TRBV28 to TRBJ1-1; a possible D gene is TRBD1 (5 bases). Trimming shortened V by 7 bases and J by 8 bases, and 20 bases separated the two germline ends. The CDR3 runs to 14 residues. Germline assignment: CDR1 MDHEN and CDR2 SYDVKM. CDR3 sequence: CASNLHSRAWEAFF. The DNA of the CDR3 is TGTGCCAGCAATCTTCATAGCAGGGCATGGGAAGCTTTCTTT.

The V and J genes are TRBV4-1 and TRBJ1-1; the match to TRBD1 covers 9 bases. V was pared by 1 base and J by 5 bases, with 14 bases of the junction left unmatched. CDR1 and CDR2 from the germline V gene are MGHRA and YSYEKL. There are 18 residues in the CDR3. The DNA of the CDR3 is TGCGCCAGCAGCCAAGGGATCAGACAGGGGGTGTTTGAGACTGAAGCTTTCTTT. Translated, it gives CASSQGIRQGVFETEAFF.

A few counts support this clone. The J gene is TRBJ1-2, the V gene TRBV9; tentative D call: TRBD1 (5 bases). V lost 3 bases, J lost 7 bases, and 16 bases lay in between. This CDR3 comprises 14 residues. CDR1 and CDR2 from the germline V gene are SGDLS and YYNGEE. CDR3 amino acids: CASSEGLGFSGYTF. CDR3 DNA sequence: TGTGCCAGCAGCGAGGGGCTCGGATTTTCTGGCTACACCTTC.

The chain joins TRBV5-1 to TRBJ1-1; D possibly corresponds to TRBD1 (5 bases). There are 14 residues in the CDR3. Germline V gene sequence: CDR1 SGHRS, CDR2 YFSETQ. The ends were cut back, 0 bases at V and 10 bases at J, with 16 bases in the middle. The CDR3, as DNA: TGCGCCAGCAGCTTGGGGCAGGGACCCTGGGGAGCTTTCTTT. Its protein product is CASSLGQGPWGAFF.

V and J are TRBV7-3 and TRBJ2-1; TRBD2 matches 7 bases. The ends lost 0 bases at V and 0 bases at J; junction bases unmatched: 11. CDR3 length equals 19 residues. Germline CDR1 reads SGHTA; CDR2 reads FQGTGA. Here the CDR3 DNA reads TGTGCCAGCAGCTTAACCCCCGCTAGCGGCCATTACTCCTACAATGAGCAGTTCTTC. Protein: CASSLTPASGHYSYNEQFF.